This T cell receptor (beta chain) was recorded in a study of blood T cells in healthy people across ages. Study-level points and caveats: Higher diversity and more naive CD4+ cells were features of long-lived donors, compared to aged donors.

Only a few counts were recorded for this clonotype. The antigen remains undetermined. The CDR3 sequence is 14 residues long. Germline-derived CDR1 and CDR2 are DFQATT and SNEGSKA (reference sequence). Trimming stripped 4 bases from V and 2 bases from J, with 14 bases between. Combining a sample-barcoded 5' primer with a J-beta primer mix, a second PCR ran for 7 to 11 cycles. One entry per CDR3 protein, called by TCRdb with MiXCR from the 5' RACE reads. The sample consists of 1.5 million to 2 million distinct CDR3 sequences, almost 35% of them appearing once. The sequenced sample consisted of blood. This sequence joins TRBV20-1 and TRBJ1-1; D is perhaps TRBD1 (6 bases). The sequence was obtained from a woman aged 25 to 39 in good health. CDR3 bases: TGCAGTGCTACTAGAGGAGGGGGTAACACTGAAGCTTTCTTT. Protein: CSATRGGGNTEAFF.